A single sample is the source of the 10 T cell receptor beta chains below, sequenced in a study of blood T cell repertoires in COVID-19. Some clones are missing from TCRdb's copy, which holds only in-frame ones; the method was immunoSEQ multiplex PCR. The table includes 400,000 to 450,000 clones, 90% detected once. What was sequenced was PBMCs or T cells enriched from blood (not recorded which). Source of these receptors: a man in his late teens or twenties who had recovered from COVID-19.

This chain uses TRBV27 with TRBJ1-2; D possibly corresponds to TRBD1 (5 bases). The CDR3 totals 13 residues. Germline V CDR1 and CDR2: MNHEY, SMNVEV (reference sequence). V was cut by 8 bases and J by 6 bases, with 16 bases left in between. The CDR3 coding sequence is TGTGCCAGCGGCGTGGAGGGGAGGGATGGCTACACCTTC. Translating it yields CASGVEGRDGYTF.

The chain links TRBV12-5 to TRBJ1-2; 9 positions agree with TRBD1. After removal of 10 bases from V and 5 bases from J, the junction contained 5 bases not matched to a gene. CDR3 size: 12 residues. Germline CDR1 reads LGHNT; CDR2 reads FRNRAP. In DNA, the CDR3 is TGTGCTACCTCCGGGACAGGGTATGGCTACACCTTC. The encoded protein is CATSGTGYGYTF.

This rearrangement joins TRBV5-1 to TRBJ2-5, with no clear D. Germline CDR1 and CDR2: SGHRS and YFSETQ. The CDR3 contains 12 residues. The V gene lost 0 bases and the J gene lost 5 bases, with 5 bases spanning the gap. The CDR3 DNA reads as TGCGCCAGCAGCTTGGTTAGCGAGACCCAGTACTTC. Its translation is CASSLVSETQYF.

The chain recombines TRBV5-6 with TRBJ1-2, with a possible D match to TRBD1 (6 bases). The CDR3 covers 16 residues. Trimming cost V 3 bases and J 7 bases, with 22 bases left between them. CDR1 SGHDT and CDR2 YYEEEE come from the germline V gene. The CDR3 region has the DNA TGTGCCAGCAGCTCGGACGGCGGGGGCGCTAAGTTTGGCTACACCTTC. Translation gives CASSSDGGGAKFGYTF.

This chain connects TRBV11-3 to TRBJ2-2; 7 positions match TRBD1. The CDR3 runs to 15 residues. Germline V gives CDR1 SGHNT, CDR2 YENEEA. Trimming cost V 1 base and J 4 bases; bases outside gene matches: 3. The CDR3 DNA reads TGTGCCAGCAGCTTAGCACAGGGGAGCACCGGGGAGCTGTTTTTT. Encoded protein: CASSLAQGSTGELFF.

The genes are TRBV15 and TRBJ2-1; 13 nucleotides line up with TRBD2. This CDR3 is built from 16 residues. The trim removed 2 bases at V and 7 bases at J, leaving 5 bases unmatched. Germline CDR1 LNHNV, CDR2 YYDKDF (reference sequence). In nucleotides, the CDR3 is TGTGCCACCAGCAGACAACTAGCGGGAGGGGAGAATGAGCAGTTCTTC. This sequence encodes CATSRQLAGGENEQFF.

The chain recombines TRBV27 with TRBJ1-2, with D unclear. Germline CDR1 is MNHEY and CDR2 is SMNVEV (reference sequence). This CDR3 comprises 13 residues. Trimming took off 2 bases at V and 5 bases at J, with 9 bases between the two ends. CDR3 loop: CASSLPGGYGYTF. CDR3 DNA: TGTGCCAGCAGTTTACCGGGAGGGTATGGCTACACCTTC.

The genes are TRBV29-1 and TRBJ1-3; 7 bases line up with TRBD1. CDR3 length: 15 residues. The germline gives CDR1 SQVTM, CDR2 ANQGSEA. Trimming removed 5 bases from V and 0 bases from J; junction bases left unmatched: 7. The CDR3 DNA reads TGCAGCGTTCATCGGACAGGCATCTCTGGAAACACCATATATTTT. Translating gives CSVHRTGISGNTIYF.

This clone has a single count. V and J are TRBV6-1 and TRBJ2-7; 10 bases fit TRBD2. V lost 1 base to trimming and J lost 0 bases; unmatched junction nucleotides: 3. The CDR3 spans 16 residues. CDR1 is MNHNS, CDR2 SASEGT, per germline. This chain's CDR3 is CASSEVGTSVSYEQYF. As DNA, the CDR3 is TGTGCCAGCAGTGAAGTGGGGACTAGCGTCTCCTACGAGCAGTACTTC.

The V call is TRBV2, the J call TRBJ2-1; TRBD2 might be the D (6 bases). The CDR3 contains 15 residues. Germline CDR1 and CDR2: SNHLY and FYNNEI. Trimming pared 7 bases from V and 2 bases from J, leaving 15 bases between. CDR3 residues: CASTFRDFPYNEQFF. CDR3 DNA sequence: TGTGCCAGCACCTTTCGGGACTTCCCCTACAATGAGCAGTTCTTC.